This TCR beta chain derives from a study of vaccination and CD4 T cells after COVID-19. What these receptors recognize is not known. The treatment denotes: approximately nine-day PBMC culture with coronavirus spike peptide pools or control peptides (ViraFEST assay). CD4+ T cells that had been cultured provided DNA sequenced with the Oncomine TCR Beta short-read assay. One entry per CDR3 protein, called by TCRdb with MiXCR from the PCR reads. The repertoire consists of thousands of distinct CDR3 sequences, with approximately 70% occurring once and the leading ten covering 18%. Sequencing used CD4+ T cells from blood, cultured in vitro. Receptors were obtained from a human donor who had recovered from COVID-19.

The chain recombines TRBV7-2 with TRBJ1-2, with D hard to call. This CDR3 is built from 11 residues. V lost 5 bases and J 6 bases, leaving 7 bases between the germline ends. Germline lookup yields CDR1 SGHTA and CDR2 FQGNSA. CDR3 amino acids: CASSLYNGYTF. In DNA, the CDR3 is TGTGCCAGCAGCCTTTATAATGGCTACACCTTC.